This T cell receptor beta chain originates from a study of T cell responses to AZD1222 COVID-19 vaccine. Profiling relied on immunoSEQ multiplex PCR, and the TCRdb table lists in-frame clones only, not all of them. This table has around 150,000 clones, about 90% appearing once. This CDR3 is 14 amino acids long. Trimming took off 4 bases at V and 3 bases at J, with 12 bases between the two ends. Per the germline V gene, CDR1 is LGHDT and CDR2 is YNNKEL (reference sequence). As regards this clone: Its antigen remains unknown.

The study, taken as a whole, reports: Dominant CD4 TCR responses targeted spike regions 160-218 and 743-854. Females outnumbered males among donors, who were mostly white British; clonal diversity was possibly underestimated. Nearly half of spike-specific TCRs reportedly go after variant regions that carry no mutations.

V is TRBV3-1 (or the pseudogene TRBV3-2) and J is TRBJ2-5, with D possibly being TRBD2 (6 bases). This sample comprised peripheral blood, obtained 28 days after the second AZD1222 dose. This TCR derives from an adult who received the AZD1222 COVID-19 vaccine. The CDR3 reads CASSLLSGEETQYF. The CDR3 DNA is TGTGCCAGCAGCCTCCTATCGGGGGAAGAGACCCAGTACTTC.